These T cell receptor beta chains were read from a single sample in a study of cytomegalovirus exposure and HLA in healthy donors. This table comes from immunoSEQ multiplex PCR, and its TCRdb copy is limited to in-frame clones, with some not included. The table lists about 150,000 clones, roughly a tenth of them singletons. Sequencing used PBMCs. These receptors all stem from a male donor in good health and CMV-seronegative. CDR3s include the opening cysteine and the closing phenylalanine or tryptophan. The D gene is left open where the match is weak. A row's size may be missing; if present it is once, few, many or a size class.

size,D,V,J,DNA,CDR3
few,TRBD2,TRBV6-4,TRBJ2-3,TGTGCCAGCAGTGACTCGACTAGCGGGAGCACAGATACGCAGTATTTT,CASSDSTSGSTDTQYF
few,TRBD1,TRBV19,TRBJ1-3,TGTGCCATTAATCCGGGACAGGGGGAAACTACTGGAAACACCATATATTTT,CAINPGQGETTGNTIYF
NA,TRBD2,TRBV11-2,TRBJ2-5,TGTGCCAGCAGCTTAGGCTCTCGCGGGGGGGCGGGGGAGACCCAGTACTTC,CASSLGSRGGAGETQYF
NA,TRBD2,TRBV27,TRBJ2-7,TGTGCCAGCAGCCCTAGCGGGGCCCCATACGAGCAGTACTTC,CASSPSGAPYEQYF
NA,TRBD2,TRBV7-9,TRBJ2-3,TGTGCCAGCAGCTTAGGTTATTCGGGGGGAGATACGCAGTATTTT,CASSLGYSGGDTQYF
few,NA,TRBV7-2,TRBJ1-2,TGTGCCAGCAGCCTCGCCGACAGGACTTATGGCTACACCTTC,CASSLADRTYGYTF
NA,TRBD1,TRBV28,TRBJ2-7,TGTGCCAGCAGTTTGGACCGGGACAGGTCATCCTACGAGCAGTACTTC,CASSLDRDRSSYEQYF
few,NA,TRBV7-9,TRBJ1-1,TGTGCCAGCAGCTTAGCGGTGGGAGACGTAACTGAAGCTTTCTTT,CASSLAVGDVTEAFF
few,NA,TRBV5-1,TRBJ2-3,TGCGCCAGCAGCTTGGAATTCGTGGAGCGAGGCACAGATACGCAGTATTTT,CASSLEFVERGTDTQYF
NA,TRBD2,TRBV10-3,TRBJ2-2,TGTGCCATCAGTGAGTCGGCTAGCGGGAGCACCGGGGAGCTGTTTTTT,CAISESASGSTGELFF
NA,TRBD2,TRBV4-2,TRBJ2-3,TGTGCCAGCAGCCGGGGGACGGGGCTAGCGGGAGAGAGGGATACGCAGTATTTT,CASSRGTGLAGERDTQYF
NA,TRBD1,TRBV15,TRBJ2-4,TGTGCCACCAGCAGAGGTGGGACAGGGGGAGACATTCAGTACTTC,CATSRGGTGGDIQYF
NA,NA,TRBV28,TRBJ1-2,TGTGCCAGCAGTTTTGGGGGGATTACCAACTATGGCTACACCTTC,CASSFGGITNYGYTF
NA,NA,TRBV7-9,TRBJ2-5,TGTGCCAGCAGCCCAGCTAAGGGGGTAGAGACCCAGTACTTC,CASSPAKGVETQYF
few,NA,TRBV28,TRBJ1-2,TGTGCCAGCAGTTTAGACAGAAACTATGGCTACACCTTC,CASSLDRNYGYTF
once,NA,TRBV9,TRBJ2-4,TGTGCCAGCAGCCCGGGTGGGTACATTCAGTACTTC,CASSPGGYIQYF
few,NA,TRBV2,TRBJ1-4,TGTGCCAGCATCAGGGTTGGTAATGAAAAACTGTTTTTT,CASIRVGNEKLFF
few,TRBD1,TRBV4-3,TRBJ1-5,TGCGCCAGCAGCCAAGATATAGGAACAGGGGGATCTCGCCAGCCCCAGCATTTT,CASSQDIGTGGSRQPQHF
few,NA,TRBV9,TRBJ1-2,TGTGCCAGTACAAATGCAGACAGGCCCTCCACCTTC,CASTNADRPSTF
NA,NA,TRBV30,TRBJ2-7,TGTGCCTGGAGTGAATACTACGAGCAGTACTTC,CAWSEYYEQYF
few,TRBD1,TRBV10-3,TRBJ1-2,TGTGCCACCGGGACAGAGGATTGGGTTTGGTATGGCTACACCTTC,CATGTEDWVWYGYTF
NA,TRBD2,TRBV7-9,TRBJ2-1,TGTGCCAGCAGCACGGGACTAGCGGGAGTTGGGGGTGAGCAGTTCTTC,CASSTGLAGVGGEQFF
NA,TRBD1,TRBV27,TRBJ2-2,TGTGCCAGCAGCCCCGGGACAGAGAACACCGGGGAGCTGTTTTTT,CASSPGTENTGELFF
NA,TRBD1,TRBV5-1,TRBJ2-6,TGCGCCAGCAGCCTGGGGCTGACAGGGTCTGGGGCCAACGTCCTGACTTTC,CASSLGLTGSGANVLTF
NA,TRBD1,TRBV25-1,TRBJ1-4,TGTGCCAGCAGTCGTCCGGGACAGGGGTCTAATGAAAAACTGTTTTTT,CASSRPGQGSNEKLFF
few,NA,TRBV15,TRBJ2-1,TGTGCCACCAGCAGCACTCTAAGCGCTAACAATGAGCAGTTCTTC,CATSSTLSANNEQFF
few,NA,TRBV4-3,TRBJ2-2,TGCGCCAGCAGCCACAGGGGCCTGAACACCGGGGAGCTGTTTTTT,CASSHRGLNTGELFF
few,TRBD1,TRBV9,TRBJ2-2,TGTGCCAGCAGCGTGGGCCCGGACAGGGTGGGCGGGGAGCTGTTTTTT,CASSVGPDRVGGELFF
few,NA,TRBV10-1,TRBJ1-2,TGCGCCAGCAGGGTGGAAGACTCTAACTATGGCTACACCTTC,CASRVEDSNYGYTF
few,TRBD1,TRBV28,TRBJ1-2,TGTGCCAGCAGTTTATTGGTCAGGGGGAATGGCTACACCTTC,CASSLLVRGNGYTF
NA,TRBD2,TRBV5-4,TRBJ2-7,TGTGCCAGCAGCTTGCAACTAGCGAGTTCCTACGAGCAGTACTTC,CASSLQLASSYEQYF
NA,TRBD1,TRBV28,TRBJ2-7,TGTGCCAGCAGTATCGGACAGGACTACGAGCAGTACTTC,CASSIGQDYEQYF
NA,TRBD1,TRBV29-1,TRBJ1-3,TGCAGCGCACAGGGGTCCTCTGGAAACACCATATATTTT,CSAQGSSGNTIYF
few,TRBD1,TRBV10-3,TRBJ2-2,TGTGCCATCAGTGGGGACAGGGGCTCCGGGGAGCTGTTTTTT,CAISGDRGSGELFF
NA,NA,TRBV5-1,TRBJ1-4,TGCGCCAGCAGCTTGAGCCTGAGTGAAAAACTGTTTTTT,CASSLSLSEKLFF
few,TRBD1,TRBV7-3,TRBJ1-2,TGTGCCAGCAGCAAGGACAGGGGGGGCTATGGCTACACCTTC,CASSKDRGGYGYTF
NA,TRBD1,TRBV28,TRBJ1-1,TGTGCCAGCAGTTCCCAGGGGGCACGGGCTGAAGCTTTCTTT,CASSSQGARAEAFF
few,TRBD1,TRBV7-9,TRBJ1-1,TGTGCCAGCAGCCTCCGGACAGGAACAAGAACTGAAGCTTTCTTT,CASSLRTGTRTEAFF
NA,NA,TRBV7-2,TRBJ1-6,TGTGCCAGCAGCCCCCCAGGGAATAATTCACCCCTCCACTTT,CASSPPGNNSPLHF
NA,TRBD1,TRBV28,TRBJ1-4,TGTGCCAGCAGCGTCACAGGGGCCGGTGAAAAACTGTTTTTT,CASSVTGAGEKLFF
NA,TRBD1,TRBV4-1,TRBJ1-2,TGCGCCAGCAGCCCACCAGGGGGAAGGGGAGGCTACACCTTC,CASSPPGGRGGYTF
few,TRBD1,TRBV6-1,TRBJ1-1,TGTGCCAGCAGTGGGCAGGGGGGGAACACTGAAGCTTTCTTT,CASSGQGGNTEAFF
NA,TRBD1,TRBV7-2,TRBJ2-7,TGTGCCAGCAGCCCAGGGGGCTCCTACGAGCAGTACTTC,CASSPGGSYEQYF
NA,NA,TRBV14,TRBJ1-1,TGTGCCAGCAGCCCATCCTTTAGCACTGAAGCTTTCTTT,CASSPSFSTEAFF
NA,TRBD1,TRBV18,TRBJ1-1,TGTGCCAGCCCGGGACAGGTGAACACTGAAGCTTTCTTT,CASPGQVNTEAFF
NA,NA,TRBV7-9,TRBJ1-1,TGTGCCAGCAGCTTAGAGGTCGGGAAAGCTTTCTTT,CASSLEVGKAFF
few,TRBD2,TRBV28,TRBJ2-3,TGTGCCAGCAGTAGCATTGGGGTAGCGGGACCCACAGATACGCAGTATTTT,CASSSIGVAGPTDTQYF
NA,NA,TRBV7-2,TRBJ1-5,TGTGCCAGCAGCCTCCTCGGGGGCAATCAGCCCCAGCATTTT,CASSLLGGNQPQHF
NA,TRBD1,TRBV7-2,TRBJ1-5,TGTGCCAGCAGCTTAGGGACAGGGCCTAATCAGCCCCAGCATTTT,CASSLGTGPNQPQHF
few,TRBD1,TRBV5-6,TRBJ2-5,TGTGCCAGCAGCTTGGGGACAGGGGTTTGGGAGACCCAGTACTTC,CASSLGTGVWETQYF
NA,NA,TRBV6-1,TRBJ2-6,TGTGCCAGCGGTGCGTCAGGACAGCTCTCTGGGGCCAACGTCCTGACTTTC,CASGASGQLSGANVLTF
NA,NA,TRBV2,TRBJ1-4,TGTGCCAGCAGTGTAGTCCTCCGGGAAAAACTGTTTTTT,CASSVVLREKLFF
few,TRBD1,TRBV25-1,TRBJ1-1,TGTGCCAGCAAGGTCGCCGGGACAGGGGACAGGATCACTGAAGCTTTCTTT,CASKVAGTGDRITEAFF